The clone carrying this T cell receptor beta chain was counted only a few times. These data come from a study of cytomegalovirus exposure and HLA in healthy donors. Amplification used 60 Vbeta primers and 13 Jbeta primers. TCRdb's copy holds only in-frame clones and misses some; the assay was immunoSEQ multiplex PCR. Of more than 100,000 clones detected, approximately 80% appear once; the ten largest clones hold approximately 1.6%. Germline loops: CDR1 LNHNV, CDR2 YYDKDF (reference sequence). With 0 bases removed from V and 0 bases from J, the gap between germline ends came to 9 bases. The length of the CDR3 is 16 residues.

This chain joins TRBV15 and TRBJ2-1; the D gene is possibly TRBD1 (6 bases). Sample: PBMCs. The origin of this receptor is a woman in her late teens or twenties in good health and CMV-seronegative. Here the CDR3 DNA reads TGTGCCACCAGCAGAGATTTGGACAGCTCCTACAATGAGCAGTTCTTC. It specifies CATSRDLDSSYNEQFF.